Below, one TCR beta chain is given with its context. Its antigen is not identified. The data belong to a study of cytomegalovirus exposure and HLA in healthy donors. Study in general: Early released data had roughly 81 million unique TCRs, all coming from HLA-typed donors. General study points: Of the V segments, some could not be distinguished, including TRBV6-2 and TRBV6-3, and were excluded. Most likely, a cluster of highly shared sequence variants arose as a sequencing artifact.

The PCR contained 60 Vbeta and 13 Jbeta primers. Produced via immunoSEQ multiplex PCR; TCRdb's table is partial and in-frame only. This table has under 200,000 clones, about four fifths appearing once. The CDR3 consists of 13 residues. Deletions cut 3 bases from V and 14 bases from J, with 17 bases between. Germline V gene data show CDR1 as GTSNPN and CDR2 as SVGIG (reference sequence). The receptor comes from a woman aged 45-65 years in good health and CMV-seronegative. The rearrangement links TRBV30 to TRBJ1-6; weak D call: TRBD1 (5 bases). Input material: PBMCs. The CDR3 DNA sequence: TGTGCCTGGAGCAGGGAGGCGTATGCGGCCCTCCACTTT. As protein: CAWSREAYAALHF.